The clone carrying this T cell receptor (beta chain) was counted a few times. The data belong to a study of T-cell reconstitution after alpha-beta-depleted transplantation in children. Trimming shortened V by 0 bases and J by 2 bases, and 14 bases separated the two germline ends. The CDR3 is 16 residues long. Germline V lookup: CDR1 SGHTA, CDR2 FQGNSA. Preparation of the TCRbeta library was carried out with unique molecular identifiers. TCRdb recomputed calls from the PCR reads with MiXCR, one row per CDR3 protein. The sample has 260,000 or so distinct CDR3 sequences, about 12% seen once. This sequence was found in a human donor who donated a stem cell graft to a child with acute lymphoblastic leukemia. The sequenced sample was PBMCs from the stem cell graft donor, obtained from the stem cell graft. The chain links TRBV7-2 to TRBJ2-7; D not certain. CDR3: CASSLASGRNPYEQYF. The CDR3 nucleotides are TGTGCCAGCAGCTTAGCGTCCGGTCGAAACCCCTACGAGCAGTACTTC.